Listed here are 32 T cell receptor beta chains from one sample, sequenced in a study of blood T cell repertoires in COVID-19. Libraries were prepared by immunoSEQ multiplex PCR; TCRdb keeps only in-frame clonotypes and omits some of them. The sample carries tens of thousands of clones, about 91% recorded once. Sequencing was performed on peripheral blood. These TCRs come from a middle-aged man with COVID-19, enrolled during active disease.

The rearrangement uses TRBV2 and TRBJ2-2; no reliable D call. V dropped 3 bases and J dropped 2 bases, with 13 bases sitting between them. This CDR3 contains 16 residues. From germline, CDR1 is SNHLY and CDR2 FYNNEI. The CDR3: CASSESSVRNTGELFF. The CDR3 nucleotides are TGTGCCAGCAGTGAGTCCAGCGTACGTAACACCGGGGAGCTGTTTTTT.

CDR3 protein: CASSNENRTGDNQPQHF. The CDR3 nucleotides are TGTGCCAGCAGCAACGAGAATAGGACAGGGGATAATCAGCCCCAGCATTTT. The rearrangement joins TRBV21-1 to TRBJ1-5; the table's TRBD1 call for D was not verified on the DNA. TRBV21-1 is listed as a pseudogene. The CDR3 extends over 17 amino acids.

This sequence joins TRBV29-1 and TRBJ1-4, with D unclear. Trimming left V 4 bases short and J 0 bases short, with 6 bases between. The CDR3 is 13 residues long. The V gene's germline CDR1 is SQVTM and CDR2 ANQGSEA. CDR3 nucleotide sequence: TGCAGCGTTGGGAGTGCAACTAATGAAAAACTGTTTTTT. Protein: CSVGSATNEKLFF.

The chain employs TRBV3-1 (or the pseudogene TRBV3-2) and TRBJ2-7, with D tentatively TRBD2 (6 bases). The CDR3 has 15 residues. V shed 1 base and J shed 3 bases, with 13 bases lying between them. Germline V CDR1 and CDR2: LGHDT, YNNKEL (reference sequence). CDR3: CASSQGFSGNYEQYF. DNA of the CDR3: TGTGCCAGCAGCCAAGGTTTTAGCGGTAACTACGAGCAGTACTTC.

The rearrangement links TRBV28 to TRBJ2-2; a weak D match, TRBD1 (5 bases). Per the germline V gene, CDR1 is MDHEN and CDR2 is SYDVKM. This CDR3 is 15 amino acids long. V lost 6 bases, J lost 0 bases, and 11 bases lay in between. CDR3 in amino acids: CASSRADANTGELFF. CDR3 coding DNA: TGTGCCAGCAGCAGGGCAGACGCGAACACCGGGGAGCTGTTTTTT.

The chain uses TRBV5-1 and TRBJ2-7, with 8 bases aligning to TRBD1. CDR1 and CDR2 from the germline V gene are SGHRS and YFSETQ. The CDR3 is 14 amino acids. Losses at the gene ends were 2 bases for V and 6 bases for J; bases not matched to a gene: 7. The CDR3 loop is CASSFLAGGSEQYF. CDR3 DNA: TGCGCCAGCAGCTTCCTGGCAGGGGGCAGCGAGCAGTACTTC.

In this sample, this clone turned up once. V gene TRBV12-3 or TRBV12-4 combines with J gene TRBJ2-4; D is unresolved. The CDR3 is 13 amino acids. Between the trimmed V and J ends, which lost 3 bases and 0 bases, there was a span of 3 bases. CDR3 nucleotide sequence: TGTGCCAGCAGTTTCCTAGCCAAAAACATTCAGTACTTC. Translation: CASSFLAKNIQYF.

The V and J genes are TRBV2 and TRBJ1-3; D gene uncertain. Germline V gene sequence: CDR1 SNHLY, CDR2 FYNNEI. V dropped 7 bases and J dropped 2 bases, with 9 bases sitting between them. The CDR3 has 13 amino acids. This CDR3 is CASTTIAGNTIYF. In DNA, the CDR3 is TGTGCCAGCACTACCATTGCTGGAAACACCATATATTTT.

V is TRBV18 and J is TRBJ1-1; D is uncertain. The CDR3 covers 16 residues. Trimming stripped 2 bases from V and 2 bases from J, with 15 bases between. Germline V lookup: CDR1 KGHSH, CDR2 LQKENI. The chain's CDR3 is CASSPSTARGNTEAFF. The CDR3 DNA reads as TGTGCCAGCTCACCAAGTACGGCCAGAGGCAACACTGAAGCTTTCTTT.

The chain recombines TRBV10-2 with TRBJ2-2; no clear D. V lost 6 bases and J lost 4, with 9 bases in between. Per the germline V gene, CDR1 is WSHSY and CDR2 is SAAADI. The CDR3 totals 13 residues. In nucleotides, the CDR3 is TGCGCCAGCAGCCCTGTCCTCACCGGGGAGCTGTTTTTT. It translates to CASSPVLTGELFF.

V and J are TRBV19 and TRBJ2-7, with a tentative D call TRBD2 (6 bases). Germline V lookup: CDR1 LNHDA, CDR2 SQIVND (reference sequence). V was trimmed by 1 base and J by 6 bases, leaving 13 bases between them. The CDR3 is made up of 14 amino acids. CDR3 loop: CASSIARGISEQYF. The CDR3 nucleotides are TGTGCCAGTAGTATAGCTCGGGGGATATCCGAGCAGTACTTC.

J is TRBJ2-1 and V is TRBV5-1, with 9 bases lining up with TRBD1. From germline, CDR1 is SGHRS and CDR2 YFSETQ. The CDR3 length is 16 residues. The V segment lost 4 bases and the J segment 2 bases; nucleotides outside the gene matches: 7. The CDR3 region has the DNA TGCGCCAGCAGCGACTCGGACAGGGGTACCTACAATGAGCAGTTCTTC. Translated: CASSDSDRGTYNEQFF.

The count of this clone is one. The chain joins TRBV2 to TRBJ2-1, with TRBD2 identical over 7 bases. The ends lost 9 bases at V and 3 bases at J; junction bases unmatched: 11. The CDR3 totals 15 residues. The germline CDR1 and CDR2 sequences are SNHLY and FYNNEI. DNA for the CDR3: TGTGCCAGAGACCTAGCGGAGGGGCGCTACAATGAGCAGTTCTTC. The encoded protein is CARDLAEGRYNEQFF.

In this sample, this clone turned up once. The rearrangement links TRBV5-4 to TRBJ2-3; 8 bases are shared with TRBD2. The CDR3 loop spans 14 amino acids. CDR1 is SGHNT, CDR2 YYREEE, per germline (reference sequence). After removal of 4 bases from V and 5 bases from J, the junction contained 6 bases not matched to a gene. In nucleotides, the CDR3 is TGTGCCAGCAGCCCCGGGGGGGCTGAAGATACGCAGTATTTT. Translating it yields CASSPGGAEDTQYF.

This chain uses TRBV30 with TRBJ2-6; 10 bases are a match to TRBD2. The CDR3 is 17 residues long. Trimming cost V 2 bases and J 0 bases; bases outside gene matches: 4. CDR1 is GTSNPN, CDR2 SVGIG, per germline (reference sequence). For the CDR3, the DNA is TGTGCCTGGAGTCTAGCGGGGGCCAACTCTGGGGCCAACGTCCTGACTTTC. It yields the protein CAWSLAGANSGANVLTF.

This chain connects TRBV11-3 to TRBJ2-1; TRBD1 matches at 9 bases. The CDR3 is 15 residues long. V gave up 5 bases and J gave up 9 bases; unmatched junction bases: 11. CDR1 is SGHNT, CDR2 YENEEA, per germline. In nucleotides, the CDR3 is TGTGCCAGCAGCAGCACCGGGACAGGGTTGGGTGAGCAGTTCTTC. Its protein product is CASSSTGTGLGEQFF.

This clone was counted only a few times. The V call is TRBV30, the J call TRBJ1-6; 7 nucleotides line up with TRBD1. The length of the CDR3 is 14 residues. Trimming at V came to 3 bases and at J to 7 bases, leaving 6 bases not matched to a gene. Germline V lookup: CDR1 GTSNPN, CDR2 SVGIG (reference sequence). The CDR3 nucleotides are TGTGCCTGGAGATCAGGAGGGGGCAATTCACCCCTCCACTTT. Protein product: CAWRSGGGNSPLHF.

This chain links TRBV2 with TRBJ1-1; 8 nucleotides agree with TRBD1. Germline trimming cut 10 bases from V and 1 base from J; bases unmatched to any gene: 8. Germline V lookup: CDR1 SNHLY, CDR2 FYNNEI. The CDR3 has 14 amino acids. CDR3 DNA: TGTGCCACGACCTTACAGGGGGGGAACACTGAAGCTTTCTTT. Translated, it gives CATTLQGGNTEAFF.

The V gene is TRBV6-2 or TRBV6-3, the J gene TRBJ1-1; D is unclear. Trimming pared 6 bases from V and 5 bases from J, leaving 13 bases between. This CDR3 region has 13 residues. From germline, CDR1 is MNHEY and CDR2 SVGEGT. The CDR3 nucleotides read TGTGCCAGCAGCCAATACGATAGAACTGAAGCTTTCTTT. Translated: CASSQYDRTEAFF.

The chain links TRBV28 to TRBJ2-3; D is perhaps TRBD1 (6 bases). The CDR3 is 14 residues long. Germline CDR1 reads MDHEN; CDR2 reads SYDVKM. Trimming removed 7 bases from V and 2 bases from J, with 13 bases in between. Here the CDR3 reads CASNPLGATDTQYF. CDR3 in DNA: TGTGCCAGCAACCCTCTGGGGGCCACAGATACGCAGTATTTT.

The V and J genes are TRBV2 and TRBJ2-3, with 11 bases matching TRBD2. Looked up from germline, CDR1 is SNHLY and CDR2 is FYNNEI. The CDR3 covers 14 residues. V dropped 3 bases and J dropped 10; count of bases not matched to a gene: 6. CDR3 coding DNA: TGTGCCAGCAGTGACGTAGCGGGGGGGCATCCGCAGTATTTT. Translated, it gives CASSDVAGGHPQYF.

This clone was observed a single time. The chain couples TRBV5-1 to TRBJ2-2, with D possibly being TRBD2 (6 bases). Germline V gene data show CDR1 as SGHRS and CDR2 as YFSETQ. V was clipped by 0 bases and J by 6 bases, with 12 bases between them. CDR3 length: 15 residues. Here the CDR3 reads CASSLVAGLAGELFF. CDR3 bases: TGCGCCAGCAGCTTGGTTGCGGGGCTAGCCGGGGAGCTGTTTTTT.

The CDR3 nucleotides are TGTGCCAGCAGCTTAGCGTTAGGGGACTCTTATAGCAATCAGCCCCAGCATTTT. This gives the protein CASSLALGDSYSNQPQHF. The chain employs TRBV7-6 and TRBJ1-5; D is possibly TRBD1 (5 bases). Germline V lookup: CDR1 SGHVS, CDR2 FNYEAQ. With 0 bases removed from V and 0 bases from J, the gap between germline ends came to 15 bases. The CDR3 sequence is 18 residues long. Supplemented by reference TRBV7-6 and TRBJ1-5, the full variable domain reads GAGVSQSPRYKVTKRGQDVALRCDPISGHVSLYWYRQALGQGPEFLTYFNYEAQQDKSGLPNDRFSAERPEGSISTLTIQRTEQRDSAMYRCASSLALGDSYSNQPQHFGDGTRLSIL.

V usage is TRBV7-9 and J usage is TRBJ2-3; 9 bases are a match to TRBD2. Germline V gene lookup returns CDR1 SEHNR and CDR2 FQNEAQ (reference sequence). V shed 5 bases, J shed 3 bases, and the junction held 12 bases outside the gene matches. The CDR3 spans 17 residues. The CDR3 reads CASSPRAAGGLTDTQYF. The CDR3 DNA sequence: TGTGCCAGCAGCCCTCGGGCAGCGGGGGGCCTGACAGATACGCAGTATTTT.

The V call is TRBV3-1 (or the pseudogene TRBV3-2), the J call TRBJ1-4; 11 nucleotides align to TRBD1. CDR1 is LGHDT and CDR2 is YNNKEL in the germline V gene (reference sequence). The CDR3 contains 15 residues. Unmatched junction bases numbered 2, after V lost 1 base and J lost 7 bases. The CDR3 DNA reads TGTGCCAGCAGCCAAGTCGGGACAGGGGGTGAAAAACTGTTTTTT. Residues: CASSQVGTGGEKLFF.

This chain uses TRBV12-3 or TRBV12-4 with TRBJ1-2; 8 positions match TRBD1. This CDR3 comprises 13 residues. V trimming: 7 bases; J trimming: 6 bases; junction bases outside the gene matches: 7. The chain's CDR3 is CASTGTGGHGYTF. The DNA for the CDR3 is TGTGCCAGCACCGGTACAGGGGGGCATGGCTACACCTTC.

The chain recombines TRBV30 with TRBJ1-1, with 7 nucleotides matching TRBD1. From germline, CDR1 is GTSNPN and CDR2 SVGIG (reference sequence). The V gene end was trimmed by 5 bases and the J gene end by 3 bases; junction bases not matched to a gene: 12. This CDR3 comprises 15 residues. CDR3 sequence: CAWPLPTGTHTEAFF. In DNA, the CDR3 is TGTGCCTGGCCCCTCCCGACAGGGACCCACACTGAAGCTTTCTTT.

The chain is built from TRBV19 and TRBJ2-1, with D perhaps TRBD2 (7 bases). The V and J ends lost 8 bases and 3 bases respectively, with 14 bases between them. CDR1 and CDR2 from the germline V gene are LNHDA and SQIVND (reference sequence). This CDR3 has 14 residues. CDR3 bases: TGTGCCAGTTCTACAGGGAGGGTCTACAATGAGCAGTTCTTC. This sequence encodes CASSTGRVYNEQFF.

CDR3 bases: TGTGCCAGCAGCGAGACAGGGTACGAGACCCAGTACTTC. Residues: CASSETGYETQYF. The V and J genes are TRBV7-3 and TRBJ2-5, with 7 bases that match TRBD1. CDR1 is SGHTA and CDR2 is FQGTGA in the germline V gene. The trim removed 5 bases at V and 5 bases at J, leaving 5 bases unmatched. The CDR3 spans 13 residues.

V gene TRBV7-6 combines with J gene TRBJ2-7, with 7 bases identical to TRBD2. Germline V gene data show CDR1 as SGHVS and CDR2 as FNYEAQ. This CDR3 is 15 amino acids long. With 0 bases clipped from V and 0 bases from J, the junction kept 2 bases outside the gene matches. The chain's CDR3 is CASSLAAGTSYEQYF. DNA for the CDR3: TGTGCCAGCAGCTTAGCAGCGGGGACCTCCTACGAGCAGTACTTC.

The rearrangement joins TRBV6-6 to TRBJ1-1, with no clear D. This CDR3 has 14 amino acids. Germline assignment: CDR1 MNHNY and CDR2 SVGAGI (reference sequence). Trimming cost V 1 base and J 6 bases, with 12 bases left between them. The CDR3 bases are TGTGCCAGCAGTTACTTATCCGAGGCCGCTGAAGCTTTCTTT. It encodes CASSYLSEAAEAFF.

The chain couples TRBV5-6 to TRBJ2-2; TRBD2 matches 15 bases. Germline lookup yields CDR1 SGHDT and CDR2 YYEEEE. The length of the CDR3 is 16 residues. Losses at the gene ends were 4 bases for V and 7 bases for J; bases not matched to a gene: 5. The CDR3 region is CASSRTSGGAGGELFF. CDR3 in DNA: TGTGCCAGCAGCCGGACTAGCGGGGGGGCTGGCGGGGAGCTGTTTTTT.